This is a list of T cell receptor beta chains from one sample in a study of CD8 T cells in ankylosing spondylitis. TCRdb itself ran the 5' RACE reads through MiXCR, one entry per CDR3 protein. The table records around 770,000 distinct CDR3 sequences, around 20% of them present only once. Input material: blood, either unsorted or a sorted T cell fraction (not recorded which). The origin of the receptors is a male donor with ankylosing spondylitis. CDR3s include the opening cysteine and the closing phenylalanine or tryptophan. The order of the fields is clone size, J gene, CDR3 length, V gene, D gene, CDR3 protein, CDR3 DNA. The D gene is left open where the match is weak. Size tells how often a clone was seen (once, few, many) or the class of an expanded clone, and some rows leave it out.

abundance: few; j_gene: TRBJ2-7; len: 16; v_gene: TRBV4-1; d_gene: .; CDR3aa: CASSQPSTGRSYEQYF; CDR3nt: TGCGCCAGCAGCCAACCCTCAACGGGGCGCTCCTACGAGCAGTACTTC
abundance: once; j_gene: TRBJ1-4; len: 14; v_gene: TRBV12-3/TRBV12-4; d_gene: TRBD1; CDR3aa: CASTYTGGSEKLVF; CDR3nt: TGTGCCAGCACCTACACAGGGGGCAGCGAAAAACTGGTTTTT
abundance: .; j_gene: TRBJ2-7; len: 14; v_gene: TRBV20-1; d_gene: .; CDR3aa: CSASLGSRSYEQYF; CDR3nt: TGCAGTGCTAGTTTAGGGAGCCGATCCTACGAGCAGTACTTC
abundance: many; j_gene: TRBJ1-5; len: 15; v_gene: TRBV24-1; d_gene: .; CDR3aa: CATSDSGMSNQPQHF; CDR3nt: TGTGCCACCAGTGATTCCGGGATGAGCAATCAGCCCCAGCATTTT
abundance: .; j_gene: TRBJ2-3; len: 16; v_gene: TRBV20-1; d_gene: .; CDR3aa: CSARDPRGAYTDTQYF; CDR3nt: TGCAGTGCTAGAGATCCGAGGGGGGCATACACAGATACGCAGTATTTT
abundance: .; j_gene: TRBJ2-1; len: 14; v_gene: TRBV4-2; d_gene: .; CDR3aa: CASSQEASPHEQFF; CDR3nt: TGTGCCAGCAGCCAAGAGGCTAGCCCCCATGAGCAGTTCTTC
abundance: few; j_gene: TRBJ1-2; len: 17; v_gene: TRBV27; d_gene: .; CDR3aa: CASSLLWDQGTTGGYTF; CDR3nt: TGTGCCAGCAGTTTATTGTGGGACCAGGGGACAACGGGGGGCTACACCTTC
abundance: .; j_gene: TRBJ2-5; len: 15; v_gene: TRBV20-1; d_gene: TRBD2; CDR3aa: CSARDREGPRETQYF; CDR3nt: TGCAGTGCTAGAGATCGGGAGGGACCCCGAGAGACCCAGTACTTC
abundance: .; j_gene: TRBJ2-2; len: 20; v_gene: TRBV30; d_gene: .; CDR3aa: CAWVFREGQPLGSGPGELFF; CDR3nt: TGTGCCTGGGTTTTTCGAGAAGGACAGCCGTTGGGCTCTGGTCCCGGGGAGCTGTTTTTT
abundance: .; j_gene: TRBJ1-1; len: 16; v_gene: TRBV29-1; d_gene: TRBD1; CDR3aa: CSVDSRGPGGYTEAFF; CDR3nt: TGCAGCGTTGATTCCAGGGGGCCGGGTGGGTACACTGAAGCTTTCTTT
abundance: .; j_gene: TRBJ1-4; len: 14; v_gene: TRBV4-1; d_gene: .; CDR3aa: CASSPGLLNEKLFF; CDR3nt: TGCGCCAGCAGCCCGGGACTCCTTAATGAAAAACTGTTTTTT
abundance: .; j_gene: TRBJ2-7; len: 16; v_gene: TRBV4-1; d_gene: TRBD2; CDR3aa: CASSQLPGLAGLEQYF; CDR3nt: TGCGCCAGCAGCCAGTTACCGGGACTAGCGGGGTTGGAGCAGTACTTC
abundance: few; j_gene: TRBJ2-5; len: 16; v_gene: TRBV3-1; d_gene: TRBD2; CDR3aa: CASSQDRELADETQYF; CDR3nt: TGTGCCAGCAGCCAAGATCGGGAACTAGCGGATGAGACCCAGTACTTC
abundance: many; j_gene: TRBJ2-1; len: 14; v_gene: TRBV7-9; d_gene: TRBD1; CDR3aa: CASSQGTGYNEQFF; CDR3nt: TGTGCCAGCAGCCAGGGGACAGGCTACAATGAGCAGTTCTTC
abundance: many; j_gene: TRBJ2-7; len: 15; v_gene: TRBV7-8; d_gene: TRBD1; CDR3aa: CASSLGQGPSYEQYF; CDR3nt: TGTGCCAGCAGTTTGGGACAGGGCCCTTCCTACGAGCAGTACTTC
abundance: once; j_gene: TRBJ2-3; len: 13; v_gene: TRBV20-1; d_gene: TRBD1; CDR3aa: CSWTGGIADTQYF; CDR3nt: TGCAGCTGGACAGGGGGCATCGCAGATACGCAGTATTTT
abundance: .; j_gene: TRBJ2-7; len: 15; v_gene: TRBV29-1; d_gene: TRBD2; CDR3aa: CSVEGLAGGFYEQYF; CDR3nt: TGCAGCGTTGAGGGACTAGCGGGAGGGTTCTACGAGCAGTACTTC
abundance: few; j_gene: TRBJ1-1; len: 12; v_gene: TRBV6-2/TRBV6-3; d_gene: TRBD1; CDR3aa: CASSDRGLAAFF; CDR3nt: TGTGCCAGCAGCGACAGGGGACTGGCCGCTTTCTTT
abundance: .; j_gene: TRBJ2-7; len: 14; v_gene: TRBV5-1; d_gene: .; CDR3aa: CASSLTVRGLEQYF; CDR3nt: TGCGCCAGCAGCTTGACAGTCAGGGGCCTCGAGCAGTACTTC
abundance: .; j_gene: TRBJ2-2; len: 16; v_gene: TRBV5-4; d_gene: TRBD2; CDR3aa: CASSLGLGADTGELFF; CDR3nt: TGTGCCAGCAGCTTAGGACTAGGGGCCGACACCGGGGAGCTGTTTTTT
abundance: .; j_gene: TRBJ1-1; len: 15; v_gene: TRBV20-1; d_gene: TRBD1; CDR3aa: CSARGPGGGNTEAFF; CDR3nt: TGCAGTGCTAGAGGTCCAGGGGGGGGGAACACTGAAGCTTTCTTT
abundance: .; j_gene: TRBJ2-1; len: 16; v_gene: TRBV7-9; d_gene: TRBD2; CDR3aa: CASSSTRTSENNEQFF; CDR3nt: TGTGCCAGCAGCAGCACCCGGACTAGCGAAAACAATGAGCAGTTCTTC
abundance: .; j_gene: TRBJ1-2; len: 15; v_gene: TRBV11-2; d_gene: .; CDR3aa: CASSLDQYAADGYTF; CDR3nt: TGTGCCAGCAGCTTAGATCAATATGCCGCTGATGGCTACACCTTC
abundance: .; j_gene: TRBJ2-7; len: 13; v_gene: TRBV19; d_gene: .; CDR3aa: CASSRARLYEQYF; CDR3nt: TGTGCCAGTAGTAGGGCAAGACTCTACGAGCAGTACTTC
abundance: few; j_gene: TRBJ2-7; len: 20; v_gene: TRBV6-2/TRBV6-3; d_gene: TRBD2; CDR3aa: CASSYRTGTSGTKWGVEQYF; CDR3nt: TGTGCCAGCAGTTACCGGACCGGGACTAGCGGGACAAAGTGGGGTGTTGAGCAGTACTTC
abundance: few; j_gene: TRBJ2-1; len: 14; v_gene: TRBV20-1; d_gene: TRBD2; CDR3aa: CSARYSGRDNEQFF; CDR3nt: TGCAGTGCTAGATATAGCGGGAGGGACAATGAGCAGTTCTTC
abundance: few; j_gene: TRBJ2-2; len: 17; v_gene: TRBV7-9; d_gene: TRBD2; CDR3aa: CASSLRVVRESPGELFF; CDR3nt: TGTGCCAGCAGCTTACGGGTCGTGCGGGAGTCCCCCGGGGAGCTGTTTTTT
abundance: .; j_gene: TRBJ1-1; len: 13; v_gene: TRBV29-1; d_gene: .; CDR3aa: CSVGLVGRTEAFF; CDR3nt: TGCAGCGTTGGTTTGGTGGGGAGGACTGAAGCTTTCTTT
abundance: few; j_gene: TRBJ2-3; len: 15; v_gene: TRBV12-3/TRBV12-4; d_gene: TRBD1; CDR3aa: CASSLGGQGTDTQYF; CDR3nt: TGTGCCAGCAGTTTAGGGGGACAGGGGACAGATACGCAGTATTTT
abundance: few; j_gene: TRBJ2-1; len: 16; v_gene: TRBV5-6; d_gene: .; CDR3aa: CASSKAGTVTYNEQFF; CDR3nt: TGTGCCAGCAGCAAAGCCGGGACGGTGACCTACAATGAGCAGTTCTTC
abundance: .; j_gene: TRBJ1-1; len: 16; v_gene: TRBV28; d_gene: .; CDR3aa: CASSSSRAGQPVEAFF; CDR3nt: TGTGCCAGCAGTTCCTCACGTGCAGGCCAGCCCGTTGAAGCTTTCTTT
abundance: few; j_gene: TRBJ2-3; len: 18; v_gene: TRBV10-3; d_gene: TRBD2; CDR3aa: CAISSSMLLAGSTDTQYF; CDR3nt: TGTGCCATCAGTTCTTCAATGTTACTAGCGGGAAGCACAGATACGCAGTATTTT
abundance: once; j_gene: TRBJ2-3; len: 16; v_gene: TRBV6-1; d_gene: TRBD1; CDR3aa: CASSPQGATPLDTQYF; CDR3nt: TGTGCCAGCAGCCCACAGGGGGCAACTCCCCTAGATACGCAGTATTTT
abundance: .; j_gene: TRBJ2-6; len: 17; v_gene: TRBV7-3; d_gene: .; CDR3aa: CASSSSDGGFGANVLTF; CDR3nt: TGTGCCAGCAGCTCCTCTGATGGGGGATTCGGGGCCAACGTCCTGACTTTC
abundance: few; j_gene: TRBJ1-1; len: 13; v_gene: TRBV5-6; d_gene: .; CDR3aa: CASGLAANTEAFF; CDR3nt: TGTGCCAGCGGCTTAGCGGCGAACACTGAAGCTTTCTTT
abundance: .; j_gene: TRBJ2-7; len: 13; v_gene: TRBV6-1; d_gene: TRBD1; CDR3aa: CASAWDSSYEQYF; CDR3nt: TGTGCCAGCGCCTGGGACAGTTCCTACGAGCAGTACTTC
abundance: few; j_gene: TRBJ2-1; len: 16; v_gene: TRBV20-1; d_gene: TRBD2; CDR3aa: CSARALPSGRAREQFF; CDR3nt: TGCAGTGCTAGGGCCCTCCCCAGCGGGAGGGCCCGTGAGCAGTTCTTC
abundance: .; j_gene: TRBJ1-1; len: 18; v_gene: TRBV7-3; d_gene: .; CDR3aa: CASSLTGIYRPRNTEAFF; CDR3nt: TGTGCCAGCAGCTTAACTGGCATTTACAGGCCTCGAAACACTGAAGCTTTCTTT
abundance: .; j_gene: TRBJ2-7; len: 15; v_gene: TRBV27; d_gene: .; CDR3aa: CASSSLDSWVYEQYF; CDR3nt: TGTGCCAGCAGTTCCCTGGACAGTTGGGTCTACGAGCAGTACTTC
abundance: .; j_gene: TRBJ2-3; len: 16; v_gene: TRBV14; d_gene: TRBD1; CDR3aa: CASSQETGTGPDTQYF; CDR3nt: TGTGCCAGCAGCCAAGAAACCGGGACAGGTCCCGATACGCAGTATTTT
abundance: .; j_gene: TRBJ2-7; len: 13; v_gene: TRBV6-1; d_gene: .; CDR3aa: CASRAGGRAEQYF; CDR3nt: TGTGCCAGCAGGGCAGGGGGGAGGGCCGAGCAGTACTTC
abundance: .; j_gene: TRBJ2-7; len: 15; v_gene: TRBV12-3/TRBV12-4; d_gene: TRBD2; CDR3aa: CASTPTPSGNYEQYF; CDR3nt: TGTGCCAGCACCCCCACCCCTAGCGGAAACTACGAGCAGTACTTC